This T cell receptor beta chain derives from a study of cytomegalovirus exposure and HLA in healthy donors. As for the study in general: HLA-typed donors were the source of tens of millions of unique TCRs, which an early data release held.

This CDR3 comprises 11 residues. Germline assignment: CDR1 SNHLY and CDR2 FYNNEI. V lost 8 bases, J lost 12 bases, and 14 bases lay in between. Whole-study results and caveats: Likely technical artifact: a cluster of highly shared sequence variants. In a later analysis, TCR beta V- and J-gene trimming showed a link to a missense DCLRE1C variant.

Vbeta (60) and Jbeta (13) primers were used in the PCR. TCRdb's table, derived via immunoSEQ multiplex PCR, lists solely in-frame clones and lacks some. The sample has more than 140,000 clones; roughly 82% are singletons. This clone showed up just a few times. Its target is unknown. The source material was PBMCs. V usage is TRBV2 and J usage is TRBJ2-1; tentatively, D is TRBD1 (5 bases). This receptor was taken from a man aged 25 to 45 in good health and CMV-seropositive. CDR3 nucleotides: TGTGCCAGCGAGACAGTTAGTATGCAGTTCTTC. Translation gives CASETVSMQFF. Full variable domain (outside the CDR3, taken from reference TRBV2 and TRBJ2-1): EPEVTQTPSHQVTQMGQEVILRCVPISNHLYFYWYRQILGQKVEFLVSFYNNEISEKSEIFDDQFSVERPDGSNFTLKIRSTKLEDSAMYFCASETVSMQFFGPGTRLTVL.